This T cell receptor (beta chain) was captured by sequencing in a study of beta chain features in type 1 diabetes. General study findings and limits: Patients and controls would be equally affected if PCR favored shorter templates. More deletions and fewer insertions at VDJ junctions were seen in type 1 diabetes patients. Across all four CD4+ subsets, people with type 1 diabetes showed modestly shorter TCRB CDR3s.

As for this clone: As yet, its antigen is unknown.

Sequencing targeted expressed TCRB transcripts, as all isolated RNA had been reverse transcribed. Libraries were prepared by immunoSEQ multiplex PCR; TCRdb keeps only in-frame clonotypes and omits some of them. The data show 130,000 or so clones, approximately 10% seen once. V trimming: 5 bases; J trimming: 9 bases; junction bases outside the gene matches: 6. Per germline, CDR1 MGHDK and CDR2 SYGVNS. The CDR3 contains 12 residues. Sequences were obtained from central memory CD4+ T cells from blood. The chain is built from TRBV25-1 and TRBJ2-7, with 8 nucleotides matching TRBD1. This TCR derives from a woman aged 40 to 50 in good health. The CDR3 sequence is CASSIDRGGQYF. DNA of the CDR3: TGTGCCAGCAGTATTGACAGGGGCGGGCAGTACTTC.